This is a list of T cell receptor beta chains from one sample in a study of T cell responses to AZD1222 COVID-19 vaccine. Libraries were prepared by immunoSEQ multiplex PCR; TCRdb keeps only in-frame clonotypes and omits some of them. Of 250,000 to 300,000 clones in the sample, around 92% were seen once. The sequences come from peripheral blood, collected 28 days after the second AZD1222 dose. The origin of the receptors is an adult who received the AZD1222 COVID-19 vaccine. CDR3s include the opening cysteine and the closing phenylalanine or tryptophan. The D gene is left open where the match is weak. Size values are once, few and many counts, or a class for expanded clones, and some rows have none.

d_call clone_size j_call v_call cdr3_nt cdr3_aa
TRBD1 once TRBJ1-2 TRBV28 TGTGCCAGCACCCCGGACAGGCGGTCTGGCTACACCTTC CASTPDRRSGYTF
- - TRBJ1-5 TRBV6-2/TRBV6-3 TGTGCCAGCAGCCCAGGGTGGGGAGAAAATCAGCCCCAGCATTTT CASSPGWGENQPQHF
TRBD1 - TRBJ2-1 TRBV28 TGTGCCAGCAGTCCAGGGACAGGGGTCTACAATGAGCAGTTCTTC CASSPGTGVYNEQFF
- - TRBJ2-7 TRBV3-1/TRBV3-2 TGTGCCAGCAGCCATTCGATGGTAGGTTCCTACGAGCAGTACTTC CASSHSMVGSYEQYF
- - TRBJ2-3 TRBV5-1 TGCGCCAGCAGCGGGGAAACCCGCACAGATACGCAGTATTTT CASSGETRTDTQYF
TRBD1 - TRBJ2-7 TRBV6-5 TGTGCCAGCAGCGGGACAGTCCTCTCCTACGAGCAGTACTTC CASSGTVLSYEQYF
- - TRBJ2-6 TRBV18 - CASSPRRAGGANVLTF
- - TRBJ1-2 TRBV5-1 TGCGCCAGCAGCTTGGACACGGCCGGGTATGGCTACACCTTC CASSLDTAGYGYTF
- - TRBJ1-4 TRBV28 TGTGCCAGCAGATCCGGGGGGGTGCCAACTAATGAAAAACTGTTTTTT CASRSGGVPTNEKLFF
TRBD1 - TRBJ2-1 TRBV7-2 TGTGCCAGCAGCTTGGACAGGGCCACCTACAATGAGCAGTTCTTC CASSLDRATYNEQFF
- - TRBJ1-6 TRBV24-1 TGTGCCACCAGTGATGGACTACAGGGTTATAATTCACCCCTCCACTTT CATSDGLQGYNSPLHF
TRBD1 - TRBJ2-7 TRBV3-1/TRBV3-2 TGTGCCAGCAGCCAAGGCACAGGGGAATACGAGCAGTACTTC CASSQGTGEYEQYF
- - TRBJ1-1 TRBV6-5 TGTGCCAGCAGTACCCAGATGAACACTGAAGCTTTCTTT CASSTQMNTEAFF
- - TRBJ2-1 TRBV15 TGTGCCACCAGCAGAGGCGGGCAGGTCTACAATGAGCAGTTCTTC CATSRGGQVYNEQFF
TRBD1 - TRBJ1-5 TRBV15 TGTGCCACCAGCAGGGACAGGGGCAATCAGCCCCAGCATTTT CATSRDRGNQPQHF
- - TRBJ2-7 TRBV6-4 TGTGCCAGCAGGAATTGGGTTGCAGGGGGACTCTACGAGCAGTACTTC CASRNWVAGGLYEQYF
- once TRBJ2-1 TRBV9 TGTGCCAGCAGCGCCGGGACAACCAATGAGCAGTTCTTC CASSAGTTNEQFF
- - TRBJ2-6 TRBV11-2 TGTGCCAGCAGCTCTATCCGCCACAGGTCTGGGGCCAACGTCCTGACTTTC CASSSIRHRSGANVLTF
- - TRBJ1-1 TRBV2 TGTGCCAGCAGTTTAAACCCCGAGGGTGAAGCTTTCTTT CASSLNPEGEAFF
TRBD2 - TRBJ2-3 TRBV29-1 TGCAGCGTCGCCCTCGGAGCGGGAGGGCGAGATACGCAGTATTTT CSVALGAGGRDTQYF
- once TRBJ2-7 TRBV28 TGTGCCGGAGGGACGGGACAGAGGGAGCAGTACTTC CAGGTGQREQYF
- - TRBJ1-6 TRBV3-1/TRBV3-2 TGTGCCAGCAGCTCCGAGGATAGGTCACCCCTCCACTTT CASSSEDRSPLHF
- - TRBJ2-1 TRBV10-3 TGTGCCATCAGTGTAGCGGCCACCTACAATGAGCAGTTCTTC CAISVAATYNEQFF
- - TRBJ1-1 TRBV18 TGTGCCAGCTCCCTTGAAAGGCCGAACACTGAAGCTTTCTTT CASSLERPNTEAFF
TRBD1 - TRBJ2-7 TRBV5-1 TGCGCCAGCAGCGTAGGACAGGGTGATGGTAACGAGCAGTACTTC CASSVGQGDGNEQYF
- once TRBJ1-2 TRBV4-3 TGCGCCAGCAGCCAAACTACAGGGAGGGGATGGGGCTACACCTTC CASSQTTGRGWGYTF
TRBD2 - TRBJ2-1 TRBV3-1/TRBV3-2 TGTGCCAGCAGCCAGTGGGGCGCGGGAGGGGGAAATGAGCAGTTCTTC CASSQWGAGGGNEQFF
- - TRBJ1-6 TRBV21-1 TGTGCCAGCAGCCTATCGTCCGCGATGAATTCACCCCTCCACTTT CASSLSSAMNSPLHF
- - TRBJ2-7 TRBV7-8 TGTGCCAGCAGCTCATCGGGCCGGGGATTACGCGAGCAGTACTTC CASSSSGRGLREQYF
- - TRBJ2-7 TRBV7-6 TGTGCCAGCAGCTTAGACCAAACCTACGAGCAGTACTTC CASSLDQTYEQYF
- few TRBJ1-6 TRBV11-2 TGTGCCAGCAGCTTAGAGCCGGGCCCTAATTCACCCCTCCACTTT CASSLEPGPNSPLHF
TRBD2 - TRBJ2-7 TRBV15 TGTGCCACCAGCAGAGGACTAGCGGTCTCCTACGAGCAGTACTTC CATSRGLAVSYEQYF
- - TRBJ1-5 TRBV28 TGTGCCAGCAGTCCCCCCACAGCTACCAATCAGCCCCAGCATTTT CASSPPTATNQPQHF
- - TRBJ2-1 TRBV7-3 TGTGCCCAGGGGAGGGCGGGAGAATGCTACAATGAGCAGTTCTTC CAQGRAGECYNEQFF
TRBD1 - TRBJ1-5 TRBV6-1 TGTGCCAGCAGTGGACCCGTGGGGACAGGGGGTTATCAGCCCCAGCATTTT CASSGPVGTGGYQPQHF
- - TRBJ1-1 TRBV18 TGTGCCAGCCAAAAGGACGGCCAGACTGAAGCTTTCTTT CASQKDGQTEAFF
- - TRBJ2-3 TRBV24-1 TGTGCCACGGGTAAGGGAGACACAGATACGCAGTATTTT CATGKGDTDTQYF
TRBD1 - TRBJ1-4 TRBV15 TGTGCCACCAGCAGAGTTACAGGGGGCACTGAAAAACTGTTTTTT CATSRVTGGTEKLFF
TRBD2 - TRBJ2-3 TRBV7-2 TGTGCCAGCAGCCCAGAGGCGGGAGTCCCTACGCAGTATTTT CASSPEAGVPTQYF
- - TRBJ1-1 TRBV28 TGTGCCAGCTGTGGGGTCAGGAACACTGAAGCTTTCTTT CASCGVRNTEAFF
TRBD1 - TRBJ1-5 TRBV7-6 TGTGCCAGCAGCTCGAGACAGGGGACAGATCAGCCCCAGCATTTT CASSSRQGTDQPQHF
TRBD1 - TRBJ1-1 TRBV5-1 TGCGCCAGCCGGGACAGTCAAAACACTGAAGCTTTCTTT CASRDSQNTEAFF
TRBD2 once TRBJ2-4 TRBV7-9 TGTGCCAGCAGCTTACCCAACCGACTAGCGGGAGGCAAAAACATTCAGTACTTC CASSLPNRLAGGKNIQYF
TRBD1 - TRBJ1-4 TRBV28 TGTGCCAGCAGTCCTCAGACAGGGGCGACTGCAACTAATGAAAAACTGTTTTTT CASSPQTGATATNEKLFF
- - TRBJ1-2 TRBV12-3/TRBV12-4 TGTGCCAGCAGTTCCTCCCTCGGGGGCTACACCTTC CASSSSLGGYTF
TRBD2 - TRBJ2-4 TRBV10-3 TGTGCCATCAGTGAGTCGATAATAGCGGGATCAGCCAAAAACATTCAGTACTTC CAISESIIAGSAKNIQYF
- - TRBJ2-2 TRBV7-6 TGTGCCAGCAGCTTAGTACCCTCCGGCAGGGCGAACACCGGGGAGCTGTTTTTT CASSLVPSGRANTGELFF
- - TRBJ1-2 TRBV5-6 TGTGCCAGCAGGCTGATTAACAACTATGGCTACACCTTC CASRLINNYGYTF
- - TRBJ2-1 TRBV5-1 TGCGCCAGCAGCCCGTACAGCGACAGGTACAATGAGCAGTTCTTC CASSPYSDRYNEQFF
- - TRBJ1-2 TRBV6-5 TGTGCCAGCAGTTCCCCCGGGGCTGGCTACACCTTC CASSSPGAGYTF
TRBD1 - TRBJ1-4 TRBV25-1 TGTGCCAGCAGTCAGGGGGCGACTAATGAAAAACTGTTTTTT CASSQGATNEKLFF
TRBD2 - TRBJ2-2 TRBV9 TGTGCCAGCAGCGCAGGAGCGGGGAGTAACACCGGGGAGCTGTTTTTT CASSAGAGSNTGELFF
- - TRBJ1-2 TRBV5-6 TGTGCCAGCAGCCTGACAGGATATGGCTACACCTTC CASSLTGYGYTF
- - TRBJ2-1 TRBV5-1 TGCGCCAGCAGCTTGGAGACTACGGGAGCCGGTGAGCAGTTCTTC CASSLETTGAGEQFF
TRBD2 - TRBJ2-7 TRBV28 TGTGCCAGCAGTGCGCCGGGGGGAACCCGCGAGCAGTACTTC CASSAPGGTREQYF
- - TRBJ2-2 TRBV6-5 TGTGCCAGCAGTTACTCCCTTTACACCGGGGAGCTGTTTTTT CASSYSLYTGELFF
- once TRBJ2-2 TRBV12-3/TRBV12-4 TGTGCCAGTCGACGGTTTGTAACAGGGGAGCTGTTTTTT CASRRFVTGELFF
- - TRBJ1-1 TRBV3-1/TRBV3-2 TGTGCCAGCAGCCAAGAATCGCGGGCGAACACTGAAGCTTTCTTT CASSQESRANTEAFF
- once TRBJ1-1 TRBV30 TGTGCCTGGAGTGGCTTGGTCTTTGAAGCTTTCTTT CAWSGLVFEAFF